This T cell receptor beta chain is from a study of EBV T-cell therapy then PD-1 blockade in nasopharyngeal carcinoma (dated by TCRdb to 2020 to 2022). Genomic DNA was extracted from sorted cells using the Qiagen DNeasy Kit. Deep sequencing of the TCR beta chain was done on the immunoSEQ platform. From the authors' description of their analysis: Repertoire data analysis was performed with the immunoSEQ Analyzer software. TCRdb limited this immuneACCESS table to in-frame rearrangements with V and J called. A share of clones is missing; checked studies link under half to unresolved V genes, and the rest is unexplained. Clone size and V and J calls were adopted from that table, with D and trimming inferred from the DNA. Within this sample are about 22,000 clones, with 82% of them counted one time only. Approximately 24% of the sample comes from the top ten. The CDR3, cysteine through phenylalanine, is 16 amino acids long. Left in the record is the CDR3 DNA by itself, 48 bases read in frame from the first base. Sequences SGHAT (CDR1) and FQNNGV (CDR2) are obtained from the germline V gene. V is reduced by 7 bases and J by 3 bases, leaving a spacing of 18 bases between them.

Concerning this clone: The antigen this receptor binds is unknown. No base quality information exists; no much larger clone differs at one position.

In light of the paper, this sample's treatment or condition label describes: AdE1-LMPpoly-expanded autologous EBV-specific T-cell therapy followed by anti-PD-1 nivolumab. This specimen consisted of CD8+ T cells from blood, obtained at day -245 from a patient whose treatment included autologous EBV-specific T cells and nivolumab. The chain couples TRBV11-2 to TRBJ2-2; the D segment could be TRBD2, given 6 matching bases. This TCR was recovered from a man aged 35 to 55 with nasopharyngeal carcinoma. The bases are TGTGCCAGCATCACGGAGGGCCGGGAGTACACCGGGGAGCTGTTTTTT. Protein translation: CASITEGREYTGELFF. Where the CDR3 stops, the reference TRBV11-2 and TRBJ2-2 genes take over; the full variable domain is EAGVAQSPRYKIIEKRQSVAFWCNPISGHATLYWYQQILGQGPKLLIQFQNNGVVDDSQLPKDRFSAERLKGVDSTLKIQPAKLEDSAVYLCASITEGREYTGELFFGEGSRLTVL.